This is a list of T cell receptor beta chains from one sample in a study of blood T cell repertoires in COVID-19. Clones were sequenced by immunoSEQ multiplex PCR, and TCRdb holds only the in-frame ones, with some missing. The data hold fewer than 140,000 clones, with about 79% observed a single time. Source material: peripheral blood. These receptors were collected from a man older than 75 with COVID-19, enrolled during active disease. Each CDR3 is given with its conserved first and last residue. A D gene is named only where the DNA matches it firmly. The listing skips clone size in some rows; elsewhere it reads once, few, many or a size class.

j_call v_call d_call clone_size cdr3_nt cdr3_aa
TRBJ2-2 TRBV27 TRBD2 few TGTGCCAGCAGTTTATTCGCTTGGCGGGAGACCTCCGGGGAGCTGTTTTTT CASSLFAWRETSGELFF
TRBJ2-3 TRBV28 TRBD2 few TGTGCCAGCAGTTTAGCGGGAGACACAGATACGCAGTATTTT CASSLAGDTDTQYF
TRBJ1-2 TRBV4-3 . . TGCGCCAGCAGCCAAGATTCGGCTATATCGGGCTATGGCTACACCTTC CASSQDSAISGYGYTF
TRBJ1-1 TRBV7-9 . . TGTGCCAGCAGCTTAGATTTGAGCACTGAAGCTTTCTTT CASSLDLSTEAFF
TRBJ1-5 TRBV18 TRBD1 . TGTGCCAGCTCAGAGGGGGCCGACCTCAGGGCCCAGCATTTT CASSEGADLRAQHF
TRBJ1-6 TRBV7-2 . . TGTGCCAGCAGCCCCCGCTCGGGGGGAGATTCACCCCTCCACTTT CASSPRSGGDSPLHF
TRBJ2-5 TRBV28 . once TGTGCCAGCAGGGGGGCACGGAGGGAGACCCAGTACTTC CASRGARRETQYF
TRBJ2-3 TRBV2 TRBD2 . TGTGCCAGCAGTGAAGGCCACAGCGGCGGGAGCGGGAGGGGTGAAGATACGCAGTATTTT CASSEGHSGGSGRGEDTQYF
TRBJ2-1 TRBV28 TRBD2 . TGTGCCAGCAGTCCCCTAGCGGCCACCTACAATGAGCAGTTCTTC CASSPLAATYNEQFF
TRBJ2-6 TRBV7-9 TRBD1 . TGTGCCAGCAGAACGAGCCGGACAGGACCTTCCTCTGGGGCCAACGTCCTGACTTTC CASRTSRTGPSSGANVLTF
TRBJ1-2 TRBV18 . . TGTGCCAGCTCACCAGACAGCGACGGCTATGGCTACACCTTC CASSPDSDGYGYTF
TRBJ1-2 TRBV7-9 . once TGTGCCAGCAGCACCACCGGGATCGTTCTTTACTATGGCTACACCTTC CASSTTGIVLYYGYTF
TRBJ2-1 TRBV7-2 TRBD2 few TGTGCCAGCAGCGACTGGCTAGCGGGAGGGCCGGGTGAGCAGTTCTTC CASSDWLAGGPGEQFF
TRBJ2-1 TRBV7-2 TRBD2 . TGTGCCAGCAGACGGGGACTAGACTCCTACAATGAGCAGTTCTTC CASRRGLDSYNEQFF
TRBJ2-1 TRBV27 TRBD2 . TGTGCCAGCAGTCTAGCGGGCCGCTCCTACAATGAGCAGTTCTTC CASSLAGRSYNEQFF
TRBJ1-1 TRBV18 . . TGTGCCAGCTCACCCTCCCCAGTGGCCACTGAAGCTTTCTTT CASSPSPVATEAFF
TRBJ2-5 TRBV5-8 TRBD2 . TGTGCCAGCAGCGGGGGGACTAGCGGAGCCCAAGAGACCCAGTACTTC CASSGGTSGAQETQYF
TRBJ2-1 TRBV11-2 TRBD2 . TGTGCCAGCAGCTTAGTGAGGACTAGCGGGAGGTTCGATGAGCAGTTCTTC CASSLVRTSGRFDEQFF
TRBJ2-7 TRBV7-2 . . TGTGCCAGCTGCTCCCCTAGCGCGTCCTACGAGCAGTACTTC CASCSPSASYEQYF
TRBJ2-1 TRBV19 . . TGTGCCAGTAGTATAGTAGGGGTACAGTACAATGAGCAGTTCTTC CASSIVGVQYNEQFF
TRBJ1-2 TRBV19 TRBD1 medium-sized TGTGCCAGTTCCCGGGACAGGGGTTTTTATGGCTACACCTTC CASSRDRGFYGYTF
TRBJ2-3 TRBV5-4 TRBD1 . TGTGCCAGCAGCTTGGTGGGCCAGGGGGTAGATACGCAGTATTTT CASSLVGQGVDTQYF
TRBJ1-6 TRBV11-2 . . TGTGCCAGCAGCCCAAGGGGCCACCGTTTCCTCCACTTT CASSPRGHRFLHF
TRBJ1-3 TRBV27 . . TGTGCCAGCAGTCCCGCGGGAAGCGGAAACACCATATATTTT CASSPAGSGNTIYF
TRBJ1-5 TRBV5-8 . . TGTGCCAGCACCAGGGGTTCGCAACATAGCAATCAGCCCCAGCATTTT CASTRGSQHSNQPQHF
TRBJ2-7 TRBV5-1 TRBD1 . TGCGCCAGCAGCTTCGGACAGGTTACCTACGAGCAGTACTTC CASSFGQVTYEQYF
TRBJ2-7 TRBV9 . . TGTGCCAGCAGCGGCGGGACTGATACCTACGAGCAGTACTTC CASSGGTDTYEQYF
TRBJ2-5 TRBV12-3/TRBV12-4 . . TGTGCCAGCAGTTCCGGGGGGACCCAGTACTTC CASSSGGTQYF
TRBJ1-6 TRBV15 TRBD1 . TGTGCCACCAGCAGCGGGACAGCTAATTCACCCCTCCACTTT CATSSGTANSPLHF
TRBJ1-2 TRBV28 TRBD1 . TGTGCCAGCAGTCTGTTACAGGGGAACGGCAAGCATGGCTACACCTTC CASSLLQGNGKHGYTF
TRBJ1-1 TRBV6-5 . . TGTGCCAGCAGTTACGGGTCAGGGTGGAAGAACACTGAAGCTTTCTTT CASSYGSGWKNTEAFF
TRBJ2-7 TRBV27 . few TGTGCCAGCAGTTTATCCGCTCGAGGCTACGAGCAGTACTTC CASSLSARGYEQYF
TRBJ2-7 TRBV6-5 . . TGTGCCAGCAGTTTAGGACAAGGCTACGAGCAGTACTTC CASSLGQGYEQYF
TRBJ2-3 TRBV13 TRBD2 . TGTGCCAGCAGCTTAACTAGCGGGGGCCGGACGCAGTATTTT CASSLTSGGRTQYF
TRBJ1-2 TRBV19 TRBD1 . TGTGCCAGCACCAGACAGGGCTCCTATGGCTACACCTTC CASTRQGSYGYTF
TRBJ2-6 TRBV6-5 . . TGTGCCAGCCACCAGACTAGTGGGGCCAACGTCCTGACTTTC CASHQTSGANVLTF
TRBJ2-1 TRBV7-3 . . TGTGCCAGCAGCCCCTCGAACTCAGGTGAGCAGTTCTTC CASSPSNSGEQFF
TRBJ2-2 TRBV13 TRBD2 . TGTGCCAGCGGCCCCCAGGCGGGAGTTTTCACCGGGGAGCTGTTTTTT CASGPQAGVFTGELFF
TRBJ1-2 TRBV7-9 TRBD1 . TGTGCCAGCAGCGTAGGACAGGGACGAGGTGGCTACACCTTC CASSVGQGRGGYTF
TRBJ2-1 TRBV27 TRBD2 . TGTGCCAGCAGCCCGGGACTAGTCAACAATGAGCAGTTCTTC CASSPGLVNNEQFF
TRBJ2-1 TRBV24-1 TRBD2 . TGTGCCACCAGTGATTTGACTAGCGATAACTACAATGAGCAGTTCTTC CATSDLTSDNYNEQFF